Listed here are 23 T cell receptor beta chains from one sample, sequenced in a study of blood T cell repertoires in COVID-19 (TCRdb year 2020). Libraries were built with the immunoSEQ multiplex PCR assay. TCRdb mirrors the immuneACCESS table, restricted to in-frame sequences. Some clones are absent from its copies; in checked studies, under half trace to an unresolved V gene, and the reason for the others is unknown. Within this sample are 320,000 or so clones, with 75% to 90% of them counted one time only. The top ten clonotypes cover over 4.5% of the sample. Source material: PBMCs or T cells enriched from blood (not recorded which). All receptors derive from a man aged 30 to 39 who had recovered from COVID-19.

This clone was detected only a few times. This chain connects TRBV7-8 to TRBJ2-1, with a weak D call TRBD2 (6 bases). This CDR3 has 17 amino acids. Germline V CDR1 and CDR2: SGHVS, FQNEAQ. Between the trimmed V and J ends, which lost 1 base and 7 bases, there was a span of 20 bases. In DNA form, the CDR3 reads TGTGCCAGCAGCTTAGTTCGACGGGGGTTGAGTGGTAATGAGCAGTTCTTC. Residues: CASSLVRRGLSGNEQFF.

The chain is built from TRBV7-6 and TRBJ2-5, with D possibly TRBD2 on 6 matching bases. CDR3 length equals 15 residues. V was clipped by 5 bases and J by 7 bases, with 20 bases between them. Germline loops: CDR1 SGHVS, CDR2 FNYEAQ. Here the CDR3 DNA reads TGTGCCAGCAGCCTAAGCTTCGGAACGGAGGGGACCCAGTACTTC. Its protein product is CASSLSFGTEGTQYF. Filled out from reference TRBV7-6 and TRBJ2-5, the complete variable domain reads GAGVSQSPRYKVTKRGQDVALRCDPISGHVSLYWYRQALGQGPEFLTYFNYEAQQDKSGLPNDRFSAERPEGSISTLTIQRTEQRDSAMYRCASSLSFGTEGTQYFGPGTRLLVL.

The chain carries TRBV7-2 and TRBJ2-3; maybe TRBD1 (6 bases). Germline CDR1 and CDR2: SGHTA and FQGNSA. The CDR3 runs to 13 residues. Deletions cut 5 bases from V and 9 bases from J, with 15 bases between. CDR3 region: CASSEVARGTQYF. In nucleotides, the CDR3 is TGTGCCAGCAGCGAGGTGGCTAGGGGGACGCAGTATTTT.

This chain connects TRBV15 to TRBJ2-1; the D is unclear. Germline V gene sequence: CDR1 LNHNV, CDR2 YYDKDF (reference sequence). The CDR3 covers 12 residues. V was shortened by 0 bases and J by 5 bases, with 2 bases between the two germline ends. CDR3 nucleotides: TGTGCCACCAGCAGAGACGACAATGAGCAGTTCTTC. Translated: CATSRDDNEQFF.

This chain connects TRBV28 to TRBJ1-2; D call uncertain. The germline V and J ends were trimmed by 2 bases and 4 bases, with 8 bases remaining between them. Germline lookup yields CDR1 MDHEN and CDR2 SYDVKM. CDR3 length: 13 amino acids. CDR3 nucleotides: TGTGCCAGCAGTTTAGGGCTCAGCTATGGCTACACCTTC. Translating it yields CASSLGLSYGYTF.

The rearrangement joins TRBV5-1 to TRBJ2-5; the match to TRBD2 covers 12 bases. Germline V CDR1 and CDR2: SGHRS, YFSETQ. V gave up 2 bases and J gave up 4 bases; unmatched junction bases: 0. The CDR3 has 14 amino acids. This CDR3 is CASSLLAGGETQYF. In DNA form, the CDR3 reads TGCGCCAGCAGCTTACTAGCGGGGGGAGAGACCCAGTACTTC.

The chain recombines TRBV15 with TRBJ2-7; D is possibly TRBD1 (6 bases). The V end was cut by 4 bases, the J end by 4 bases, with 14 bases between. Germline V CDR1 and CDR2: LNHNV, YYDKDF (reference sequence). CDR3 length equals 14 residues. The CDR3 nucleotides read TGTGCCACCAGCATAAGGACAGATCGATACGAGCAGTACTTC. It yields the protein CATSIRTDRYEQYF.

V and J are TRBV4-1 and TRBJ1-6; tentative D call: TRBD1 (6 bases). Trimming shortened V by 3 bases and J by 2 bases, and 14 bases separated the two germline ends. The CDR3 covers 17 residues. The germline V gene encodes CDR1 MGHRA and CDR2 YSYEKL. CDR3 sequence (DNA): TGCGCCAGCAGCCAGGCTACAGGGCCTCCCTATAATTCACCCCTCCACTTT. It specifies CASSQATGPPYNSPLHF.

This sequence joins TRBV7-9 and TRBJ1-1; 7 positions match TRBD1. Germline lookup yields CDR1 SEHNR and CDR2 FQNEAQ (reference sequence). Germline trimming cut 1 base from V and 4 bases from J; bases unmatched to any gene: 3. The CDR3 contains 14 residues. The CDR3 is CASSLVQGGTEAFF. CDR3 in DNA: TGTGCCAGCAGCTTAGTGCAGGGGGGCACTGAAGCTTTCTTT.

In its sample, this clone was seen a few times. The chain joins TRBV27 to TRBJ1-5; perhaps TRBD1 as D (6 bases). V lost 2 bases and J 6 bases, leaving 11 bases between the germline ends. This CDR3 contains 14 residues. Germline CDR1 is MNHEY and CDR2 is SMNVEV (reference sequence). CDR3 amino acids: CASSLVGAFQPQHF. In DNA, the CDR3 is TGTGCCAGCAGTTTAGTGGGGGCGTTTCAGCCCCAGCATTTT.

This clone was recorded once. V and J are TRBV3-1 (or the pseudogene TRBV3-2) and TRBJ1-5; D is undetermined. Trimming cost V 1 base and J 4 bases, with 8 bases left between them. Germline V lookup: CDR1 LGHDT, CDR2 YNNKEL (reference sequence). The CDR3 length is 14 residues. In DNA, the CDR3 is TGTGCCAGCAGCCAAGGCCAGGCAAATCAGCCCCAGCATTTT. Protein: CASSQGQANQPQHF.

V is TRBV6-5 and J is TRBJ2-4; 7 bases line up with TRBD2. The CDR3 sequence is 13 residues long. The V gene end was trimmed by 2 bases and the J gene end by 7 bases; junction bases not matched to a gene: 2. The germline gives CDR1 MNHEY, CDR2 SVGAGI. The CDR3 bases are TGTGCCAGCAGTTACGGGAGGGGTAACATTCAGTACTTC. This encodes CASSYGRGNIQYF.

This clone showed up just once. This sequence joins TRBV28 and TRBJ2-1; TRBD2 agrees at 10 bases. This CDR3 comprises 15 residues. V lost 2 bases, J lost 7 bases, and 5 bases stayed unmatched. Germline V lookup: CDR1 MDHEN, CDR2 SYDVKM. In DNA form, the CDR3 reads TGTGCCAGCAGTTTACCTAGCGGGGGTTATAATGAGCAGTTCTTC. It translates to CASSLPSGGYNEQFF.

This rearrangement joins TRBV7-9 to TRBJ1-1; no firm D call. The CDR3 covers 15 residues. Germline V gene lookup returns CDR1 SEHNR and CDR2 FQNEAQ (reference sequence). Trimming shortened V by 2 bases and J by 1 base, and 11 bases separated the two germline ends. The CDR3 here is CASSLHGPENTEAFF. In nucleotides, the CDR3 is TGTGCCAGCAGCTTACATGGGCCAGAGAACACTGAAGCTTTCTTT.

DNA for the CDR3: TGTGCCAGCAGCTATGACGCCGGGACAGGGCCAGATACGCAGTATTTT. Translating it yields CASSYDAGTGPDTQYF. The rearrangement links TRBV6-6 to TRBJ2-3; TRBD1 agrees at 9 bases. Unmatched junction bases numbered 11, after V lost 6 bases and J lost 4 bases. Per the germline V gene, CDR1 is MNHNY and CDR2 is SVGAGI (reference sequence). The CDR3 covers 16 residues.

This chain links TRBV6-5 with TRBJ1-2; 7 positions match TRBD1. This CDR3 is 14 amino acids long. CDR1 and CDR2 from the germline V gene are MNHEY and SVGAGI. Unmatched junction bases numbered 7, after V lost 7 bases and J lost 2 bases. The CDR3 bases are TGTGCCAGCAAGAAGACGACAGGGAACTATGGCTACACCTTC. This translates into CASKKTTGNYGYTF.

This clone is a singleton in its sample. CDR3 nucleotide sequence: TGCAGTGCTAGCTCGGGGGGCCCGCAGTTCTTC. This codes for CSASSGGPQFF. The chain links TRBV20-1 to TRBJ2-1; the D gene is possibly TRBD2 (7 bases). Looked up from germline, CDR1 is DFQATT and CDR2 is SNEGSKA (reference sequence). CDR3 size: 11 residues. Trimming left V 3 bases short and J 12 bases short, with 12 bases between.

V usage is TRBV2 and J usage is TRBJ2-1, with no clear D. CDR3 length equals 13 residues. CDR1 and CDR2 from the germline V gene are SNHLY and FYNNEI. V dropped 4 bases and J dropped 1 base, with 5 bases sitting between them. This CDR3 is CASSGRSYNEQFF. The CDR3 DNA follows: TGTGCCAGCAGTGGGCGGTCCTACAATGAGCAGTTCTTC.

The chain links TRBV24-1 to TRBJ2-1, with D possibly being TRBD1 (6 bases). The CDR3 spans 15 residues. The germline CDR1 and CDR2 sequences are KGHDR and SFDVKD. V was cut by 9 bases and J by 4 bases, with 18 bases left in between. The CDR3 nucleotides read TGTGCCACCCGCGCCGAGGGGGAATCATACAATGAGCAGTTCTTC. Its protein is CATRAEGESYNEQFF.

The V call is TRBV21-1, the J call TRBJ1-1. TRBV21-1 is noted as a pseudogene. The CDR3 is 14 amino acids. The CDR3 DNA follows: TGTGCCAGCAGCAATCGGGGGTTGAACACTGAAGCTTTCTTT. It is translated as CASSNRGLNTEAFF.

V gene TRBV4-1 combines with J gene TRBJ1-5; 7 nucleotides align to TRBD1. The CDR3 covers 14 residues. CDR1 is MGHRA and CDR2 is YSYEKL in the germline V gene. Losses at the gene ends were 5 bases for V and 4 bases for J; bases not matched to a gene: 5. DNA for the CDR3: TGCGCCAGCAGCTTGGGACAGCCTAATCAGCCCCAGCATTTT. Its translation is CASSLGQPNQPQHF.

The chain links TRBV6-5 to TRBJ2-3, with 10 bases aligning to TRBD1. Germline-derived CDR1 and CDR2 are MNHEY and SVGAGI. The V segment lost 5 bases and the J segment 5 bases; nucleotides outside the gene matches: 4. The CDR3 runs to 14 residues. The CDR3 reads CASSKDRGIDTQYF. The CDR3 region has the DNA TGTGCCAGCAGTAAGGACAGGGGGATAGATACGCAGTATTTT.

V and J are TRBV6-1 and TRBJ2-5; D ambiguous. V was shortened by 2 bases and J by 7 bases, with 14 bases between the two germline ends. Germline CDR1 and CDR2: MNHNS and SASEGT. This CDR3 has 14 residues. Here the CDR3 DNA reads TGTGCCAGCAGTGAAAGCCCCCGTTCTAGGACCCAGTACTTC. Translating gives CASSESPRSRTQYF.